The 20 T cell receptor beta chains in this list originate from one sample, sequenced in a study of T cells in narcolepsy. Some clones are missing from TCRdb's copy, which holds only in-frame ones; the method was immunoSEQ multiplex PCR. The profile shows tens of thousands of clones, approximately 85% of them singletons. The sequenced material came from CD45RA- memory CD4+ T cells from PBMCs. These receptors were taken from a human donor with narcolepsy.

V and J are TRBV27 and TRBJ2-6; unclear D gene. The length of the CDR3 is 15 residues. CDR1 and CDR2 from the germline V gene are MNHEY and SMNVEV (reference sequence). Trimming removed 0 bases at V and 2 bases at J, with 5 bases between. The CDR3 sequence is CASSLSPAGANVLTF. CDR3 DNA: TGTGCCAGCAGTTTATCACCCGCTGGGGCCAACGTCCTGACTTTC. The whole variable domain, filled in from reference TRBV27 and TRBJ2-6, reads EAQVTQNPRYLITVTGKKLTVTCSQNMNHEYMSWYRQDPGLGLRQIYYSMNVEVTDKGDVPEGYKVSRKEKRNFPLILESPSPNQTSLYFCASSLSPAGANVLTFGAGSRLTVL.

The rearrangement uses TRBV7-3 and TRBJ2-7; 7 bases are a match to TRBD2. Germline V CDR1 and CDR2: SGHTA, FQGTGA. CDR3 length: 14 amino acids. V lost 2 bases, J lost 2 bases, and 3 bases stayed unmatched. CDR3 protein: CASSLYSGAYEQYF. CDR3 sequence (DNA): TGTGCCAGCAGCTTATACAGCGGGGCCTACGAGCAGTACTTC. Drawing the rest from reference TRBV7-3 and TRBJ2-7, the complete variable domain is GAGVSQTPSNKVTEKGKYVELRCDPISGHTALYWYRQSLGQGPEFLIYFQGTGAADDSGLPNDRFFAVRPEGSVSTLKIQRTERGDSAVYLCASSLYSGAYEQYFGPGTRLTVT.

The rearrangement uses TRBV30 and TRBJ2-3; 10 bases map to TRBD2. Germline assignment: CDR1 GTSNPN and CDR2 SVGIG (reference sequence). The CDR3 contains 15 residues. Trimming removed 2 bases from V and 2 bases from J; junction bases left unmatched: 4. The CDR3 protein is CAWSLAGGPTDTQYF. For the CDR3, the DNA is TGTGCCTGGAGTTTAGCGGGGGGACCCACAGATACGCAGTATTTT.

This clone was counted once. The rearrangement links TRBV18 to TRBJ2-2, with a possible D match to TRBD1 (6 bases). V was clipped by 9 bases and J by 0 bases, with 11 bases between them. The V gene's germline CDR1 is KGHSH and CDR2 LQKENI. This CDR3 spans 14 amino acids. CDR3 loop: CASHGQTNTGELFF. The CDR3 region has the DNA TGTGCCAGTCACGGACAGACGAACACCGGGGAGCTGTTTTTT. Filled out from reference TRBV18 and TRBJ2-2, the complete variable domain reads NAGVMQNPRHLVRRRGQEARLRCSPMKGHSHVYWYRQLPEEGLKFMVYLQKENIIDESGMPKERFSAEFPKEGPSILRIQQVVRGDSAAYFCASHGQTNTGELFFGEGSRLTVL.

This chain joins TRBV2 and TRBJ2-1; maybe TRBD2 (6 bases). CDR1 is SNHLY, CDR2 FYNNEI, per germline. CDR3 size: 13 residues. The V end lost 0 bases, the J end lost 8 bases, and 8 bases lay between the germline ends. The CDR3 DNA is TGTGCCAGCAGTGAAGCTAGCGGTTATGAGCAGTTCTTC. Encoded protein: CASSEASGYEQFF.

This chain uses TRBV7-9 with TRBJ1-2; 9 positions agree with TRBD1. This CDR3 comprises 15 residues. CDR1 and CDR2 from the germline V gene are SEHNR and FQNEAQ (reference sequence). Trimming cost V 3 bases and J 8 bases; bases outside gene matches: 10. The CDR3 loop is CASSFSDRGSRGYTF. As DNA, the CDR3 is TGTGCCAGCAGCTTCTCGGACAGGGGTTCCCGAGGCTACACCTTC. Using reference TRBV7-9 and TRBJ1-2 for the parts outside the CDR3, the full variable domain is DTGVSQNPRHKITKRGQNVTFRCDPISEHNRLYWYRQTLGQGPEFLTYFQNEAQLEKSRLLSDRFSAERPKGSFSTLEIQRTEQGDSAMYLCASSFSDRGSRGYTFGSGTRLTVV.

The chain joins TRBV29-1 to TRBJ2-1; D possibly corresponds to TRBD2 (5 bases). The CDR3 spans 11 residues. Germline assignment: CDR1 SQVTM and CDR2 ANQGSEA. V was shortened by 2 bases and J by 10 bases, with 9 bases between the two germline ends. The CDR3 DNA reads as TGCAGCGTTGAATCGGGGTTCGAGCAGTTCTTC. Encoded protein: CSVESGFEQFF.

The CDR3: CASSRWGQGSRETQYF. The CDR3 coding sequence is TGTGCCAGCAGCCGTTGGGGACAGGGAAGTAGGGAGACCCAGTACTTC. The chain recombines TRBV5-4 with TRBJ2-5, with TRBD1 matching over 9 bases. From germline, CDR1 is SGHNT and CDR2 YYREEE (reference sequence). The CDR3 loop spans 16 amino acids. V shed 4 bases and J 5 bases; nucleotides not matched to a gene: 12. The full variable domain, with the rest looked up from reference TRBV5-4 and TRBJ2-5, is ETGVTQSPTHLIKTRGQQVTLRCSSQSGHNTVSWYQQALGQGPQFIFQYYREEENGRGNFPPRFSGLQFPNYSSELNVNALELDDSALYLCASSRWGQGSRETQYFGPGTRLLVL.

In its sample, this clone was seen a few times. The CDR3 bases are TGTGCCAGCAACCATAGGGGTGAGCAGTTCTTC. Translation gives CASNHRGEQFF. The rearrangement uses TRBV28 and TRBJ2-1; a weak D match, TRBD1 (5 bases). V dropped 7 bases and J dropped 9 bases, with 10 bases sitting between them. The CDR3 has 11 residues. Germline V CDR1 and CDR2: MDHEN, SYDVKM.

The chain recombines TRBV7-6 with TRBJ2-2; 10 bases match TRBD1. CDR1 and CDR2 from the germline V gene are SGHVS and FNYEAQ. CDR3 length equals 14 residues. V shed 5 bases and J 5 bases; nucleotides not matched to a gene: 2. The CDR3 spells CASSKGQGTGELFF. The DNA of the CDR3 is TGTGCCAGCAGCAAGGGACAGGGGACCGGGGAGCTGTTTTTT. The whole variable domain, remainder taken from reference TRBV7-6 and TRBJ2-2, is GAGVSQSPRYKVTKRGQDVALRCDPISGHVSLYWYRQALGQGPEFLTYFNYEAQQDKSGLPNDRFSAERPEGSISTLTIQRTEQRDSAMYRCASSKGQGTGELFFGEGSRLTVL.

This clone was observed a single time. This chain joins TRBV6-5 and TRBJ2-7; 7 nucleotides agree with TRBD2. The V segment lost 4 bases and the J segment 4 bases; nucleotides outside the gene matches: 7. The germline V gene has CDR1 MNHEY and CDR2 SVGAGI. This CDR3 spans 14 amino acids. CDR3 in DNA: TGTGCCAGCAGTTTACCTAGCGGATTATACGAGCAGTACTTC. It encodes CASSLPSGLYEQYF.

The rearrangement links TRBV6-1 to TRBJ2-7, with D unclear. CDR3 length: 13 amino acids. CDR1 is MNHNS, CDR2 SASEGT, per germline. Trimming left V 5 bases short and J 6 bases short, with 14 bases between. CDR3 DNA: TGTGCCAGCAGTACTCTCCCTCGGGCCGAGCAGTACTTC. Protein sequence: CASSTLPRAEQYF.

The rearrangement joins TRBV4-3 to TRBJ2-7; D unresolved. Trimming removed 0 bases from V and 0 bases from J, with 3 bases in between. Per the germline V gene, CDR1 is LGHNA and CDR2 is YSLEER. The length of the CDR3 is 13 residues. CDR3 nucleotides: TGCGCCAGCAGCCAAGAGCCCTCCTACGAGCAGTACTTC. Translation: CASSQEPSYEQYF.

The chain links TRBV15 to TRBJ2-7, with D tentatively TRBD1 or TRBD2 (5 bases each). Germline CDR1 and CDR2: LNHNV and YYDKDF (reference sequence). Trimming removed 6 bases at V and 5 bases at J, with 14 bases between. The CDR3 sequence is 13 residues long. The CDR3 protein is CATRLRGTHEQYF. DNA for the CDR3: TGTGCCACCAGGCTGAGAGGGACCCACGAGCAGTACTTC.

In nucleotides, the CDR3 is TGTGCCAGCAGCTTAGAAGGATACGAGCAGTACTTC. Translated: CASSLEGYEQYF. The chain links TRBV11-2 to TRBJ2-5; D not resolved. The end of the DNA is better explained by TRBJ2-7, so the J call may be wrong. The length of the CDR3 is 12 residues. Per the germline V gene, CDR1 is SGHAT and CDR2 is FQNNGV.

The V gene is TRBV7-2, the J gene TRBJ1-5; D is ambiguous. From germline, CDR1 is SGHTA and CDR2 FQGNSA. The CDR3 has 14 amino acids. The V and J ends lost 1 base and 3 bases respectively, with 7 bases between them. The CDR3 DNA reads as TGTGCCAGCAGCTTAGGGCAGCTCAATCAGCCCCAGCATTTT. Amino acid sequence: CASSLGQLNQPQHF.

The J gene is TRBJ1-1, the V gene TRBV29-1, with no clear D. V was clipped by 4 bases and J by 1 base, with 4 bases between them. CDR3 length equals 11 residues. CDR1 is SQVTM, CDR2 ANQGSEA, per germline. CDR3 nucleotides: TGCAGCGTTGCACCGAACACTGAAGCTTTCTTT. Its protein product is CSVAPNTEAFF.

As concerns this clone: At one of its ends the junction is not consistent with the germline gene, which may arise from a read error. The rearrangement uses TRBV25-1 and TRBJ1-4; TRBD1 is a possible D gene (5 bases). Germline values: CDR1 MGHDK, CDR2 SYGVNS. This CDR3 region has 15 residues. As DNA, the CDR3 is TGTGCCAGCAGTCGACTGGACACAACTAGTGAAAAACTGTTTTTT. It specifies CASSRLDTTSEKLFF.

This clone has only a few counts. The rearrangement joins TRBV11-2 to TRBJ2-3, with 13 bases aligning to TRBD2. Germline V CDR1 and CDR2: SGHAT, FQNNGV. The ends lost 5 bases at V and 6 bases at J; junction bases unmatched: 11. The CDR3 length is 17 residues. The CDR3 DNA follows: TGTGCCAGCAGCATGACGATAACTAGCGGGGGGGACGATACGCAGTATTTT. It codes for CASSMTITSGGDDTQYF.

The CDR3 loop reads CASSYGNREGEKLFF. CDR3 nucleotides: TGTGCCAGCAGTTACGGGAACAGGGAGGGAGAAAAACTGTTTTTT. The gene calls are TRBV6-5 and TRBJ1-4, with a weak D call TRBD1 (6 bases). Trimming stripped 2 bases from V and 8 bases from J, with 15 bases between. The V gene's germline CDR1 is MNHEY and CDR2 SVGAGI. The CDR3 totals 15 residues.